The sequence of this T cell receptor beta chain was determined in a study of cytomegalovirus exposure and HLA in healthy donors. Clones were sequenced by immunoSEQ multiplex PCR, and TCRdb holds only the in-frame ones, with some missing. The sample lists around 350,000 clones; approximately 90% were seen once. The germline CDR1 and CDR2 sequences are GTSNPN and SVGIG (reference sequence). The CDR3 is made up of 15 amino acids. Trimming shortened V by 5 bases and J by 3 bases, and 18 bases separated the two germline ends. The sequencing sample was made of PBMCs. V usage is TRBV30 and J usage is TRBJ2-3; possibly TRBD2 for D (6 bases). This clonotype was obtained from a woman between 18 and 29 years old in good health and CMV-seronegative. Here the CDR3 DNA reads TGTGCCTGGCGAACCAAGGAGGGGTTGACAGATACGCAGTATTTT. This codes for CAWRTKEGLTDTQYF.